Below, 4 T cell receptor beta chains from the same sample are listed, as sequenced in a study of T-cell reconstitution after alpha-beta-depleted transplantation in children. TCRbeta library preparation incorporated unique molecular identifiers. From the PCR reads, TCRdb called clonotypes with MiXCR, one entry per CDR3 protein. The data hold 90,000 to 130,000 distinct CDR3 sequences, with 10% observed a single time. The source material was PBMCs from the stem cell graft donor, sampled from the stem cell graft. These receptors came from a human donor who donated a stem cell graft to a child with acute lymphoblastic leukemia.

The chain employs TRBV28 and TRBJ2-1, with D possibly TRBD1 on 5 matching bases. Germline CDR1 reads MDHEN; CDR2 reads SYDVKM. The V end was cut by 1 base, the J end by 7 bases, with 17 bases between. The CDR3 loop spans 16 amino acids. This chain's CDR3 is CASSLFVGLKVNEQFF. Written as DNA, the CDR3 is TGTGCCAGCAGTTTATTTGTGGGGCTTAAGGTAAATGAGCAGTTCTTC.

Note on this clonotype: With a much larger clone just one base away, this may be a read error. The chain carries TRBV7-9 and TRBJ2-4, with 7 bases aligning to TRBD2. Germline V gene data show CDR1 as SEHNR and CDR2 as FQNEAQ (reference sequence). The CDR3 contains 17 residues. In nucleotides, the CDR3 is TGTGCCATCAGCTTAGAGGCCGGGGGGACAGCCAAAAACATTCAGTACTTC. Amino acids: CAISLEAGGTAKNIQYF.

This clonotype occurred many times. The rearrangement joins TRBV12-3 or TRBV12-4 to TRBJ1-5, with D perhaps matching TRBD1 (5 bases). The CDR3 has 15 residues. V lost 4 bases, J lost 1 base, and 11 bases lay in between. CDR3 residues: CASSSGRRSNQPQHF. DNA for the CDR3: TGTGCCAGCAGTTCGGGACGGCGGAGCAATCAGCCCCAGCATTTT.

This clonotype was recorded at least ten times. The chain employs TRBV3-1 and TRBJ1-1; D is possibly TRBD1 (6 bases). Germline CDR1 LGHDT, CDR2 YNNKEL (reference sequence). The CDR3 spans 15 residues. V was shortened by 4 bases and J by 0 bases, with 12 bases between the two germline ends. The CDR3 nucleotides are TGTGCCAGCAGCCCCTCTGACAGGATGAACACTGAAGCTTTCTTT. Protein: CASSPSDRMNTEAFF. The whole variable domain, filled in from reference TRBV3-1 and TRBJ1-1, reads DTAVSQTPKYLVTQMGNDKSIKCEQNLGHDTMYWYKQDSKKFLKIMFSYNNKELIINETVPNRFSPKSPDKAHLNLHINSLELGDSAVYFCASSPSDRMNTEAFFGQGTRLTVV.